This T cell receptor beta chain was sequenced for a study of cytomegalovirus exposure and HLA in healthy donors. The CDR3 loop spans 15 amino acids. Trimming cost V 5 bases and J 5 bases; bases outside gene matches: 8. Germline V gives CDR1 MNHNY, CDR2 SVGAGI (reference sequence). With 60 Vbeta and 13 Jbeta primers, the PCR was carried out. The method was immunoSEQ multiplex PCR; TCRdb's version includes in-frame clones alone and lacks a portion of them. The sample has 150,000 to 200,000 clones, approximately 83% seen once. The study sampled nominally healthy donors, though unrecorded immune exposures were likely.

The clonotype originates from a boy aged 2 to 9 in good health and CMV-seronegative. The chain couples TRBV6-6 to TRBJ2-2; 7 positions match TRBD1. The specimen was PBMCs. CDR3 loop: CASSLPGQLTGELFF. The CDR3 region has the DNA TGTGCCAGCAGTCTGCCGGGACAGCTGACCGGGGAGCTGTTTTTT.